This entry describes one T cell receptor (beta chain). Its antigen is undetermined. A much larger clone sits a single nucleotide away, making a read error possible. Different DNA sequences within this sample yield the same CDR3. V gave up 3 bases and J gave up 7 bases, with 7 bases separating them. This CDR3 is 12 amino acids long. Germline assignment: CDR1 MNHEY and CDR2 SVGEGT. The protocol was immunoSEQ multiplex PCR, while the TCRdb copy is restricted to in-frame clones and leaves out a portion. Of about 2,700 clones in the sample, around 84% are singletons; the top ten hold 4.5% to 6%. These data originate in a study of brain metastases from non-small cell lung cancer. Study outcomes and limitations: In 55% to 70% of brain metastases, T-cell clones were expanded compared with matched primary tumors. T-cell infiltration was lower in brain metastases than primaries (P < 0.001).

Sequenced: primary lung tumor tissue. The gene calls are TRBV6-2 or TRBV6-3 and TRBJ1-5; no clear D gene. The clonotype was recovered from a donor at least 40 years old with non-small cell lung cancer. The DNA for the CDR3 is TGTGCCAGCAGTTATCATCCCCAGCCCCAGCATTTT. It translates to CASSYHPQPQHF.